This T cell receptor (beta chain) stems from a study of CD8 T cells in ankylosing spondylitis. Study results and caveats: In the blood and synovial fluid of reactive arthritis, some motif variants had been previously reported. A motif of roughly 8 highly homologous TCR beta variants was seen as apparently characteristic of ankylosing spondylitis blood. The study looked at matched synovial fluid samples from ankylosing spondylitis patients. Disease-linked clones were reported to be significantly enriched there.

This clonotype was seen repeatedly, ten times or more. Antigen: not known. Quantitative 5'-RACE with molecular barcodes produced the TCR beta libraries. TCRdb reprocessed the 5' RACE reads via MiXCR and lists one record per CDR3 protein. Of 200,000 or so distinct CDR3 sequences listed, roughly 18% are singletons. The germline CDR1 and CDR2 sequences are SGHRS and YFSETQ. This CDR3 comprises 15 residues. The V and J ends lost 0 bases and 7 bases respectively, with 13 bases between them. The sequenced sample was blood, either unsorted or a sorted T cell fraction (not recorded which). The V and J genes are TRBV5-1 and TRBJ1-4, with D uncertain. This clonotype originated in a male donor aged 10-30 years with ankylosing spondylitis or in good health (not recorded which). Here the CDR3 DNA reads TGCGCCAGCAGCTTGGTTCCAGGATTAGCTGAAAAACTGTTTTTT. Its translation: CASSLVPGLAEKLFF.